Included here is one TCR beta chain sequence, with context. Its antigen is not identified. Specified time point: pretreatment peripheral blood. Patient sample counts ranged from 1 to 8, pretreatment and on-treatment. The record originates from a study of PD-L1 blockade in urothelial cancer. Whole-study context: Each blood sample yielded a median of about 150,000 T cells.

The germline CDR1 and CDR2 sequences are SGHAT and FQNNGV. With 2 bases removed from V and 3 bases from J, the gap between germline ends came to 6 bases. The CDR3 has 13 residues. Study-level findings and limits: In blood sampled pretreatment, TCR clonality below the median predicted better survival. Durable-benefit patients showed greater tumor-associated blood clone expansion at 3 weeks.

Repertoires were generated with immunoSEQ multiplex PCR, while TCRdb's copy carries only in-frame clones and drops some. The sample lists fewer than 50,000 clones, 79% seen once, with roughly 10% in the top ten. Sequenced here: PBMCs, sampled around atezolizumab (anti-PD-L1) treatment. The TCR sequence derives from a man between 65 and 80 years old with urothelial cancer. The genes are TRBV11-2 and TRBJ2-3; D is unclear. The CDR3 nucleotides read TGTGCCAGCAGCTTACCTAGTACAGATACGCAGTATTTT. Its protein is CASSLPSTDTQYF.